This TCR beta chain was sequenced for a study of blood T cell repertoires in COVID-19. Study background: PBMCs, B-cell-depleted T cells, or T cells were the source of the cDNA or gDNA that made up the material.

Original processing notes: Amplifying reference gene primers gave estimates of nucleated cell counts. The table came from immunoSEQ multiplex PCR; TCRdb's copy has only in-frame clones and leaves some out. Clone size and the V and J calls come from that table; the DNA yielded D and trimming. The sample has around 270,000 clones, roughly 89% seen once. The CDR3 has 17 amino acids. Germline CDR1 and CDR2: LNHNV and YYDKDF (reference sequence). Germline trimming cut 6 bases from V and 0 bases from J; bases unmatched to any gene: 10. The sequencing input was peripheral blood. The source of this sequence is a man between 25 and 39 years old with acute or convalescent COVID-19. The genes are TRBV15 and TRBJ2-1, with TRBD2 matching over 8 bases. The CDR3 DNA is TGTGCCACCAGATCCGGGGGGGACCGTACCTCCTACAATGAGCAGTTCTTC. Residues: CATRSGGDRTSYNEQFF.